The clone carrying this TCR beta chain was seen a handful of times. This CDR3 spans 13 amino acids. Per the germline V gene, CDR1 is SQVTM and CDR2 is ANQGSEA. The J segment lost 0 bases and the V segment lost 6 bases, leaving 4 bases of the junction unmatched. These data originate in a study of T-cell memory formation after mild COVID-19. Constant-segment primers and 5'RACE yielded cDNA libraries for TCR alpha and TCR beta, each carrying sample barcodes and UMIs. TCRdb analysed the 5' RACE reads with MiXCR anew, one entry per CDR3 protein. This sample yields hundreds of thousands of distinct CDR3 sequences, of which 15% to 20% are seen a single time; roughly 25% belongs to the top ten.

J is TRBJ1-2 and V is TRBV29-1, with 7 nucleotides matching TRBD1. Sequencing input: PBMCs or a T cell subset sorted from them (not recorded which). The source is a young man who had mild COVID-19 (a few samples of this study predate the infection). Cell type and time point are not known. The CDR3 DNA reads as TGCAGCGTGGACAGGTTAACTAACTATGGCTACACCTTC. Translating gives CSVDRLTNYGYTF. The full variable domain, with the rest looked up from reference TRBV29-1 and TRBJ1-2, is SAVISQKPSRDICQRGTSLTIQCQVDSQVTMMFWYRQQPGQSLTLIATANQGSEATYESGFVIDKFPISRPNLTFSTLTVSNMSPEDSSIYLCSVDRLTNYGYTFGSGTRLTVV.